The rows below give T cell receptor beta chains drawn from one sample of a study of PD-L1 blockade in urothelial cancer. Here immunoSEQ multiplex PCR was the method, and the copy in TCRdb shows in-frame clones only, minus some. Of approximately 100,000 clones in the sample, 89% were seen once. Here the sequenced sample was PBMCs, taken around atezolizumab (anti-PD-L1) treatment. The receptors come from a woman of 80 years or more with urothelial cancer. Each CDR3 is given with its conserved first and last residue. The D gene is left open where the match is weak. Clone size is shown for a subset of rows, as once, few, many or a class of expanded clone.

clone_size	j_call	d_call	v_call	cdr3_aa	cdr3_nt
NA	TRBJ2-7	TRBD1	TRBV30	CAWSVGQAGRDF	TGTGCCTGGAGTGTGGGACAGGCTGGGAGAGACTTC
NA	TRBJ2-7	TRBD1	TRBV28	CASSFRTGVAFEQYF	TGTGCCAGCAGTTTCAGGACAGGGGTGGCCTTCGAGCAGTACTTC
few	TRBJ2-1	NA	TRBV10-2	CASSESRGLGEQFF	TGCGCCAGCAGTGAGTCTCGGGGGTTGGGTGAGCAGTTCTTC
once	TRBJ1-4	NA	TRBV7-3	CASSPGTFVEKLFF	TGTGCCAGCAGCCCCGGGACATTTGTCGAAAAACTGTTTTTT
NA	TRBJ2-1	NA	TRBV20-1	CSAPNDEQFF	TGCAGTGCTCCTAACGATGAGCAGTTCTTC
NA	TRBJ2-5	TRBD2	TRBV28	CASSLGRTKTQYF	TGTGCCAGCAGCCTCGGGAGGACGAAGACCCAGTACTTC
NA	TRBJ2-1	TRBD1	TRBV9	CASSVATGQGDNEQFF	TGTGCCAGCAGCGTAGCTACGGGCCAGGGGGACAATGAGCAGTTCTTC
NA	TRBJ2-7	TRBD1	TRBV27	CASSLGTGGLDEQYF	TGTGCCAGCAGTTTAGGGACAGGGGGCTTGGACGAGCAGTACTTC
NA	TRBJ2-7	TRBD2	TRBV4-2	CASSSPGAGGSYEQYF	TGTGCCAGCAGCTCCCCGGGGGCGGGAGGATCCTACGAGCAGTACTTC
NA	TRBJ1-1	NA	TRBV18	CASSPGAQQNTEAFF	TGTGCCAGCTCACCGGGGGCCCAACAGAACACTGAAGCTTTCTTT
NA	TRBJ2-7	TRBD2	TRBV7-8	CASSLSGPSGTYEQYF	TGTGCCAGCAGCTTATCAGGGCCTAGCGGGACCTACGAGCAGTACTTC
NA	TRBJ1-3	NA	TRBV18	CASSPMLLQGSGNTIYF	TGTGCCAGCTCACCAATGCTACTACAGGGAAGTGGAAACACCATATATTTT
once	TRBJ2-1	NA	TRBV7-6	CASSLAGDYLSSYNEQFF	TGTGCCAGCAGCTTAGCCGGTGACTACCTAAGCTCCTACAATGAGCAGTTCTTC
NA	TRBJ1-1	NA	TRBV29-1	CSVAWGQNTEAFF	TGCAGCGTTGCCTGGGGCCAGAACACTGAAGCTTTCTTT